This T cell receptor beta chain was sequenced during a study of immune cell composition in non-small cell lung cancer. Background on the study: Tumours were mainly lung adenocarcinoma or squamous cell carcinoma. Points from the study as a whole: Lung squamous cell carcinoma tumours had significantly higher top 10 clone scores and productive clonality than lung adenocarcinoma. Dominant in vivo tumour-associated clones were not shown to share tumour-reactive sequences. Clones >0.5% enriched in tumour were rarer in adenocarcinoma (roughly 35%) than squamous (around 75%).

Profiled with immunoSEQ multiplex PCR; TCRdb holds only in-frame clones, not every one. The sample holds roughly 3,200 clones, more than 65% seen once. There are a few counts of this clone. The antigen is unknown. CDR1 SGHVS and CDR2 FQNEAQ come from the germline V gene. J gave up 0 bases and V 5 bases, and 7 bases lay outside the gene matches. The CDR3 runs 16 residues. The source material was lung tumor tissue. The TCR sequence derives from a human donor with non-small cell lung cancer. The V gene is TRBV7-8, the J gene TRBJ2-1; 7 nucleotides match TRBD1. The CDR3 spells CASSLGGRGSYNEQFF. The CDR3 DNA is TGTGCCAGCAGCCTAGGGGGCAGGGGCTCCTACAATGAGCAGTTCTTC.